This TCR beta chain came from a study of T cell changes during pregnancy in multiple sclerosis. The CDR3 runs to 16 residues. Germline V gene lookup returns CDR1 LNHNV and CDR2 YYDKDF (reference sequence). With V trimmed by 1 base and J by 5 bases, 5 bases remained unmatched. Assay: immunoSEQ multiplex PCR; the TCRdb copy retains only in-frame clones and omits some. The table lists fewer than 20,000 clones, over 75% of them singletons. The TCR originated in a female donor with multiple sclerosis, enrolled in a pregnancy study. The rearrangement joins TRBV15 to TRBJ2-2; 9 nucleotides match TRBD1. The sequenced sample was CD8+ T cells from peripheral blood mononuclear cells, obtained after pregnancy. DNA of the CDR3: TGTGCCACCAGCAGAGTTTTAGGACAGGGGACCGGGGAGCTGTTTTTT. Protein sequence: CATSRVLGQGTGELFF.